This is a list of T cell receptor beta chains from one sample in a study of T cell repertoires in cytomegalovirus infection. TCRdb itself ran the reads through MiXCR, one entry per CDR3 protein. The sample gives about 400,000 distinct CDR3 sequences, 18% of which show up once; roughly 8.7% is in the top ten. The sequenced sample was PBMCs. The receptors stem from a human donor in good health (CMV status not recorded). Some clones in this sample may be carry-over from other donors' samples. CDR3s leave out the opening cysteine and the closing phenylalanine or tryptophan. Fields, in order: V gene, J gene, CDR3 protein.

>TRBV6-4|TRBJ1-6
ASSDSDREPYNSPLH
>TRBV20-1|TRBJ2-1
SASLPGIANEQF
>TRBV7-2|TRBJ2-5
ASSRNGGTTETQY
>TRBV7-2|TRBJ1-5
ASSLRKAENQPQH
>TRBV5-5|TRBJ2-7
ASSEIQGNRDEQY
>TRBV10-3|TRBJ1-2
AISESGWRYGYT
>TRBV28|TRBJ1-4
ASSPFIVAENEKLF
>TRBV7-9|TRBJ2-7
ASSLVGVSDEQY
>TRBV7-9|TRBJ2-7
ASSFLDGSYEQY
>TRBV20-1|TRBJ2-3
SAATSGQVTDTQY
>TRBV7-2|TRBJ1-1
ASSLAYNTEAF
>TRBV4-1|TRBJ1-1
ASSQAGGLNTEAF
>TRBV2|TRBJ1-2
ASSEALGGEYGYT
>TRBV7-2|TRBJ2-1
ASRFTSSFYNEQF
>TRBV6-6|TRBJ1-1
ATQPQPGRRTEAF
>TRBV5-5|TRBJ2-7
ASSLRTPFYEQY
>TRBV2|TRBJ1-1
ASSGTGGNEAF
>TRBV7-2|TRBJ2-7
ASSLSLAGGVREQY
>TRBV11-2|TRBJ2-6
ASSSEDRSLPGANVLT
>TRBV4-3|TRBJ2-2
ASSQDPGTVYTGELF
>TRBV7-2|TRBJ2-3
ASSSQGYKDTQY
>TRBV12-3/TRBV12-4|TRBJ1-5
ASSLVSGSNQPQH
>TRBV7-2|TRBJ1-5
ASSPPSVGQPQH
>TRBV5-5|TRBJ1-1
ASSFDPLTEAF
>TRBV12-5|TRBJ1-5
ASGPGQGKNQPQH
>TRBV7-2|TRBJ1-1
ASSMEGAAEAF
>TRBV7-6|TRBJ2-1
ASSLGGPRHNEQF
>TRBV28|TRBJ1-2
ASSLTAVQNYGYT
>TRBV7-8|TRBJ1-2
ASSSSPDRGLRGYT
>TRBV11-1|TRBJ1-1
ASSLRGAVNTEAF
>TRBV15|TRBJ2-7
ATSRDRSYSYEQY
>TRBV2|TRBJ2-1
ASSGEDSSEQF
>TRBV7-2|TRBJ2-3
ASSLARQGTTRY
>TRBV29-1|TRBJ1-5
SVEVGGEGPQH
>TRBV7-2|TRBJ2-1
ASSRDPGAYNEQF
>TRBV7-2|TRBJ2-5
ASSLWGSGETQY
>TRBV20-1|TRBJ2-1
SAGLAGGAYNEQF
>TRBV7-6|TRBJ2-7
ASIPDRAIYEQY
>TRBV10-2|TRBJ2-1
ASSESYSGNEQF
>TRBV4-1|TRBJ1-5
ASSLGQRNQPQH
>TRBV7-8|TRBJ1-2
ASSLLDGYT
>TRBV15|TRBJ2-1
ATSRAPWESSYNEQF
>TRBV20-1|TRBJ1-4
SARGGDRATNEKLF
>TRBV28|TRBJ2-1
ASSFSSPYNEQF
>TRBV11-3|TRBJ2-1
ASSSTSGENNEQF